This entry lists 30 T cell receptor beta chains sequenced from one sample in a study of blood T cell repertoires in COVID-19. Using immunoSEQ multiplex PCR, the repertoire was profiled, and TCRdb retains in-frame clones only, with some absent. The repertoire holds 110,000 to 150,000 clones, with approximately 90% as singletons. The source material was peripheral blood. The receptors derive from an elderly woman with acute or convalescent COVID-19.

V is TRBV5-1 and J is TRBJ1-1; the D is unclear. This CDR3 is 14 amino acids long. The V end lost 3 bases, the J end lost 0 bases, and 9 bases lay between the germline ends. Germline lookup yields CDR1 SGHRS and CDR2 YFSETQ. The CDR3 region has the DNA TGCGCCAGCAGCTCTTGGCCCATGAACACTGAAGCTTTCTTT. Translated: CASSSWPMNTEAFF.

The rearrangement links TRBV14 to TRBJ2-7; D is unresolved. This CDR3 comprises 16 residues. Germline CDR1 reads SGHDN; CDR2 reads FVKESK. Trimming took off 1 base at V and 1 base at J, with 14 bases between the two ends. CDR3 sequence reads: CASSQVLTFRSYEQYF. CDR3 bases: TGTGCCAGCAGCCAAGTATTGACATTTCGATCCTACGAGCAGTACTTC.

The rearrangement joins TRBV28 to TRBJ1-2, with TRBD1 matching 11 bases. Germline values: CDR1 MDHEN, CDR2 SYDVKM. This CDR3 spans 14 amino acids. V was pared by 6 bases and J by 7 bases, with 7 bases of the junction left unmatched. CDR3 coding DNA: TGTGCCAGCAGCGAATGGACAGGGGGCCCTGGCTACACCTTC. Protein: CASSEWTGGPGYTF.

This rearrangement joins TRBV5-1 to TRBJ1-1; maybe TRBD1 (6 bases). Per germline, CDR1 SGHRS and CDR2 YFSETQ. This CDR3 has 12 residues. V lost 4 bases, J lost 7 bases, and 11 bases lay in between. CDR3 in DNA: TGCGCCAGCAGCCAGCAGGGGATTGAAGCTTTCTTT. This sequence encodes CASSQQGIEAFF.

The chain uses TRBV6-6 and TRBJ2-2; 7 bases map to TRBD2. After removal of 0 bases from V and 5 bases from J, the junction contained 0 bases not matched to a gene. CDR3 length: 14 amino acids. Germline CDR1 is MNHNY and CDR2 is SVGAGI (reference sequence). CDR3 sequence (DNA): TGTGCCAGCAGTTACTCGGGGGGGACCGGGGAGCTGTTTTTT. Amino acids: CASSYSGGTGELFF.

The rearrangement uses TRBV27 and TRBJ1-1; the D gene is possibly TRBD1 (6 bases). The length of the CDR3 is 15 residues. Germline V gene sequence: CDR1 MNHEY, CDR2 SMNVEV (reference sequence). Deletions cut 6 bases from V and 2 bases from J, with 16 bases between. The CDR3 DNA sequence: TGTGCCAGCAGAATGGGGGGGGCTCCAAACACTGAAGCTTTCTTT. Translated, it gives CASRMGGAPNTEAFF.

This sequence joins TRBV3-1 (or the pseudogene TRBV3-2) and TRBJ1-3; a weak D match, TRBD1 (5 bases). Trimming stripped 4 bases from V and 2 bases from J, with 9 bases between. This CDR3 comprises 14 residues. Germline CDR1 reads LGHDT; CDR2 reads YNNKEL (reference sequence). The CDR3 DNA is TGTGCCAGCAGCCCACCGACAGCTGGAAACACCATATATTTT. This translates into CASSPPTAGNTIYF.

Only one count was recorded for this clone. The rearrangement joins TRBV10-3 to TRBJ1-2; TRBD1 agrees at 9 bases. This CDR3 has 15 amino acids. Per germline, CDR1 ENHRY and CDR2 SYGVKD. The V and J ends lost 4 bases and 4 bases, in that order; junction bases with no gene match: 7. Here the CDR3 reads CAISVNRGLGYGYTF. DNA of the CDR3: TGTGCCATCAGTGTCAACAGGGGGCTGGGCTATGGCTACACCTTC.

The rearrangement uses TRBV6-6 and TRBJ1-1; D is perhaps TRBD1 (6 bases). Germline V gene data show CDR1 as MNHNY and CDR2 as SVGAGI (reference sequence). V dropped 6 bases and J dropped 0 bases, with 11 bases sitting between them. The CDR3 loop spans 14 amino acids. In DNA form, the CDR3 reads TGTGCCAGCAGCCCGGGGGGCATGAACACTGAAGCTTTCTTT. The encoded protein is CASSPGGMNTEAFF.

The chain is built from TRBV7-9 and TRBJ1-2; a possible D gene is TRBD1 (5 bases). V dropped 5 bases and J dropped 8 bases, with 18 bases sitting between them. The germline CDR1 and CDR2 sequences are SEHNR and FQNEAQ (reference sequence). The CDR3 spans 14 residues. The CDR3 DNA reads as TGTGCCAGCAGCCCCAGCGGGGCTCTCCAGGGCTACACCTTC. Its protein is CASSPSGALQGYTF.

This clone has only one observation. This CDR3 reads CASSLVIAESPLHF. CDR3 in DNA: TGTGCCAGCAGCTTGGTAATTGCGGAGTCACCCCTCCACTTT. The J gene is TRBJ1-6, the V gene TRBV5-6; D gene unclear. The CDR3 runs 14 residues. V was clipped by 0 bases and J by 10 bases, with 11 bases between them. From germline, CDR1 is SGHDT and CDR2 YYEEEE. The entire variable domain, with the rest obtained from reference TRBV5-6 and TRBJ1-6, is as follows: DAGVTQSPTHLIKTRGQQVTLRCSPKSGHDTVSWYQQALGQGPQFIFQYYEEEERQRGNFPDRFSGHQFPNYSSELNVNALLLGDSALYLCASSLVIAESPLHFGNGTRLTVT.

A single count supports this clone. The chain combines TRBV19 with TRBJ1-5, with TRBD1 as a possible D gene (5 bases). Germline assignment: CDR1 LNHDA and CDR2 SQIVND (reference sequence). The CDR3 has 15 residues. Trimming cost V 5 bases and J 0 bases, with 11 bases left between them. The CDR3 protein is CASSSRQSSNQPQHF. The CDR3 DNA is TGTGCCAGTAGTTCGAGACAGAGTAGCAATCAGCCCCAGCATTTT. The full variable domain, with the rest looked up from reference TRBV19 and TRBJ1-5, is DGGITQSPKYLFRKEGQNVTLSCEQNLNHDAMYWYRQDPGQGLRLIYYSQIVNDFQKGDIAEGYSVSREKKESFPLTVTSAQKNPTAFYLCASSSRQSSNQPQHFGDGTRLSIL.

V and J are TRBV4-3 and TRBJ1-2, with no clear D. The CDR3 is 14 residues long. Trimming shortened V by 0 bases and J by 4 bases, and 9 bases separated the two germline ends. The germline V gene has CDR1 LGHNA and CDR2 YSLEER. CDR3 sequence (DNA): TGCGCCAGCAGCCAAGAGGGGAGGGCCTATGGCTACACCTTC. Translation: CASSQEGRAYGYTF.

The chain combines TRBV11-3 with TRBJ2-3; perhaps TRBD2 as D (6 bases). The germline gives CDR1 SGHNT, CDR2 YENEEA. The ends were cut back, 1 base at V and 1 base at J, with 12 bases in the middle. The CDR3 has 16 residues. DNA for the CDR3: TGTGCCAGCAGCTTAGGACTAGAAGTAGGCACAGATACGCAGTATTTT. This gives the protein CASSLGLEVGTDTQYF.

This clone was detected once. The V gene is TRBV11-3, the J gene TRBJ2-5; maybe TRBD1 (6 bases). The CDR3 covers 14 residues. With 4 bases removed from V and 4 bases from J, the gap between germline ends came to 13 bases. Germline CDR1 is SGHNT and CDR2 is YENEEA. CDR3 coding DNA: TGTGCCAGCAGCTCCGGGACAAGCGGAGAGACCCAGTACTTC. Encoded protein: CASSSGTSGETQYF.

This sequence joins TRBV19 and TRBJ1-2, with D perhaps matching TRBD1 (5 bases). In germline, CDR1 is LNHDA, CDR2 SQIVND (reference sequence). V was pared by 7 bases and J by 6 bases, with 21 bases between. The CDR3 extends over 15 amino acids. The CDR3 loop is CASNPRAGQSHGYTF. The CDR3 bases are TGTGCCAGTAATCCTCGCGCGGGGCAGAGCCATGGCTACACCTTC.

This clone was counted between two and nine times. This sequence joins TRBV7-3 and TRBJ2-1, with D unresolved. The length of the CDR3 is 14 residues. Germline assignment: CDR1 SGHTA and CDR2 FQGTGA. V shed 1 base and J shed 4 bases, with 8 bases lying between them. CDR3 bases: TGTGCCAGCAGCTTAATGGCAGGATACAATGAGCAGTTCTTC. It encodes CASSLMAGYNEQFF.

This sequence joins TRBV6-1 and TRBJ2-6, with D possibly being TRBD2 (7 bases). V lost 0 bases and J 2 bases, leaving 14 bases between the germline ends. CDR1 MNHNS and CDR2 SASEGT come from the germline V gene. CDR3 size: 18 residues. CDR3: CASSEAGGGRTGANVLTF. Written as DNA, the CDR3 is TGTGCCAGCAGTGAAGCCGGCGGGGGCCGGACTGGGGCCAACGTCCTGACTTTC.

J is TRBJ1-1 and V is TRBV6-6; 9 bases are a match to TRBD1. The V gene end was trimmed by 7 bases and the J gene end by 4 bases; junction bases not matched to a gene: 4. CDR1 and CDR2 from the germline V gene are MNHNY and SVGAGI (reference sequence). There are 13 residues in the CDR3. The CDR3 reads CASTSTGGTEAFF. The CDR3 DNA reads TGTGCCAGCACTTCGACAGGGGGCACTGAAGCTTTCTTT.

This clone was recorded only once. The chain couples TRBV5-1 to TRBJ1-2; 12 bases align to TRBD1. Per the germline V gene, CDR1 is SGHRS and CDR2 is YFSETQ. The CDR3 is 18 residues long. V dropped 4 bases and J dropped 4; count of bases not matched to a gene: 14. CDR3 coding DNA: TGCGCCAGCAGCGGTACCGGGACAGGGGGCGGTGTATTCTATGGCTACACCTTC. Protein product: CASSGTGTGGGVFYGYTF. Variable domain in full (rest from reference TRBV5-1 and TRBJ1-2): KAGVTQTPRYLIKTRGQQVTLSCSPISGHRSVSWYQQTPGQGLQFLFEYFSETQRNKGNFPGRFSGRQFSNSRSEMNVSTLELGDSALYLCASSGTGTGGGVFYGYTFGSGTRLTVV.

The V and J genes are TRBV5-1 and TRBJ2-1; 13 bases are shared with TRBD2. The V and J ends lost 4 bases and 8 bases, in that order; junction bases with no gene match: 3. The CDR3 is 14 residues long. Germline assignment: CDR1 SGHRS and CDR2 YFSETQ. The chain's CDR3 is CASSKGLAGDEQFF. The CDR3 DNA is TGCGCCAGCAGCAAAGGACTAGCGGGGGATGAGCAGTTCTTC.

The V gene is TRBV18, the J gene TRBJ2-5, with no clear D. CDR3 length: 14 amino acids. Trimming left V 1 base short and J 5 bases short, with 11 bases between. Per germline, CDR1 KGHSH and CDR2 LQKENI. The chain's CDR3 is CASSPQSAGETQYF. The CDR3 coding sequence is TGTGCCAGCTCACCACAGTCTGCCGGGGAGACCCAGTACTTC.

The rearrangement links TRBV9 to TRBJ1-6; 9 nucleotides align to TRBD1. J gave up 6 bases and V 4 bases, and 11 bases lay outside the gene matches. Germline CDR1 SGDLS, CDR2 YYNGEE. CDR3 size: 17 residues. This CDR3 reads CASSRSTGTGLNSPLHF. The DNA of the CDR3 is TGTGCCAGCAGCCGCTCAACAGGGACAGGGCTTAATTCACCCCTCCACTTT.

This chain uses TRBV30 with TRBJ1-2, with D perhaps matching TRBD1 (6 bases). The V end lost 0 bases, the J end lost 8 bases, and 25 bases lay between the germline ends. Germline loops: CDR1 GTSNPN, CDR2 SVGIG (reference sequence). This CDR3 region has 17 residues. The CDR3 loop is CAWSVLSTTGPYQGYTF. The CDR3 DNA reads TGTGCCTGGAGTGTACTCAGCACTACAGGGCCGTATCAGGGCTACACCTTC.

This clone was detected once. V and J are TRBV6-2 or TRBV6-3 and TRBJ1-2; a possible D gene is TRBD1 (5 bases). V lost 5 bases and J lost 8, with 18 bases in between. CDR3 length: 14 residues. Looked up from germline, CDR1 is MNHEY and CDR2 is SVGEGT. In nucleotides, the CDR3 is TGTGCCAGCAGTAGAAGAAACAGGTTGTGGGGCTACACCTTC. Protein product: CASSRRNRLWGYTF.

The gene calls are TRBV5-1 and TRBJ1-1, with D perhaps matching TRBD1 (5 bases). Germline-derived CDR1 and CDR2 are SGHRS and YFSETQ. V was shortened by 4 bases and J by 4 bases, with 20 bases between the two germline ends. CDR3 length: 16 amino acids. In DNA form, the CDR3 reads TGCGCCAGCAGCGCGATGATGGGGGGTACGGGCACTGAAGCTTTCTTT. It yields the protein CASSAMMGGTGTEAFF.

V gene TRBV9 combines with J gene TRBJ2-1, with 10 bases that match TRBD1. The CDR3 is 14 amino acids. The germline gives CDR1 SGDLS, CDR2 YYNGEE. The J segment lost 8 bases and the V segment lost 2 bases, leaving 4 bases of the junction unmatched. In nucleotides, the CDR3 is TGTGCCAGCAGCGTCCGGGACAGGGGCGATGAGCAGTTCTTC. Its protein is CASSVRDRGDEQFF.

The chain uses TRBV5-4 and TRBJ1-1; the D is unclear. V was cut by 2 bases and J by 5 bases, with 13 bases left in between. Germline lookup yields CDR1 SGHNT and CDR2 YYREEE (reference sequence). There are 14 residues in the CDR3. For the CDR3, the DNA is TGTGCCAGCAGCTTAGTCGGCGGTGGGACTGAAGCTTTCTTT. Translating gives CASSLVGGGTEAFF. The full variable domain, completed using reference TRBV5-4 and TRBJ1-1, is ETGVTQSPTHLIKTRGQQVTLRCSSQSGHNTVSWYQQALGQGPQFIFQYYREEENGRGNFPPRFSGLQFPNYSSELNVNALELDDSALYLCASSLVGGGTEAFFGQGTRLTVV.

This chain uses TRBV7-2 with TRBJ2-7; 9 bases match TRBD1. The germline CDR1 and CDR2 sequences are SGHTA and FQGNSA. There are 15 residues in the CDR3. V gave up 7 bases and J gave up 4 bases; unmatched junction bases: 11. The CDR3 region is CASTPGRDRVYEQYF. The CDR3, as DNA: TGTGCCAGCACCCCGGGCCGGGACAGGGTGTACGAGCAGTACTTC. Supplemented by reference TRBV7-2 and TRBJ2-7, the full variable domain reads GAGVSQSPSNKVTEKGKDVELRCDPISGHTALYWYRQSLGQGLEFLIYFQGNSAPDKSGLPSDRFSAERTGGSVSTLTIQRTQQEDSAVYLCASTPGRDRVYEQYFGPGTRLTVT.

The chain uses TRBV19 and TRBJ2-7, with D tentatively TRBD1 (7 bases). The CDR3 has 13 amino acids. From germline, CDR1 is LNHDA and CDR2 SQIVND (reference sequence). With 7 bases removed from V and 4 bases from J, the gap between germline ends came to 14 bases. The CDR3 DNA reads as TGTGCCAGTATGGTCCAGGGGGGATACGAGCAGTACTTC. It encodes CASMVQGGYEQYF. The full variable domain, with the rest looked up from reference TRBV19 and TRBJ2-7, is DGGITQSPKYLFRKEGQNVTLSCEQNLNHDAMYWYRQDPGQGLRLIYYSQIVNDFQKGDIAEGYSVSREKKESFPLTVTSAQKNPTAFYLCASMVQGGYEQYFGPGTRLTVT.